Reported below is one T cell receptor beta chain. Assay: immunoSEQ multiplex PCR; the TCRdb copy retains only in-frame clones and omits some. Among 700,000 or so clones, approximately 85% were seen once, and the ten largest hold about 0.011%. With V trimmed by 10 bases and J by 5 bases, 16 bases remained unmatched. Per germline, CDR1 MDHEN and CDR2 SYDVKM. The CDR3 length is 16 residues. This entry belongs to a study of shared T cell receptors in the human thymus. These data were also filed under a second study, of human thymus T cells. That paper adds: Thymic tissue was derived from resections collected during corrective heart surgery. Repertoires from thymus and blood appeared to show biased V and J gene usage. Related studies found that unrelated individuals share highly overlapping thymic repertoires.

Material: thymocytes. The receptor was isolated from a girl less than two years old with a congenital heart defect. The chain combines TRBV28 with TRBJ2-1, with 8 positions matching TRBD1. The CDR3 sequence: CATQPPRQGMDNEQFF. CDR3 sequence (DNA): TGTGCCACACAACCCCCCCGACAGGGGATGGACAATGAGCAGTTCTTC.